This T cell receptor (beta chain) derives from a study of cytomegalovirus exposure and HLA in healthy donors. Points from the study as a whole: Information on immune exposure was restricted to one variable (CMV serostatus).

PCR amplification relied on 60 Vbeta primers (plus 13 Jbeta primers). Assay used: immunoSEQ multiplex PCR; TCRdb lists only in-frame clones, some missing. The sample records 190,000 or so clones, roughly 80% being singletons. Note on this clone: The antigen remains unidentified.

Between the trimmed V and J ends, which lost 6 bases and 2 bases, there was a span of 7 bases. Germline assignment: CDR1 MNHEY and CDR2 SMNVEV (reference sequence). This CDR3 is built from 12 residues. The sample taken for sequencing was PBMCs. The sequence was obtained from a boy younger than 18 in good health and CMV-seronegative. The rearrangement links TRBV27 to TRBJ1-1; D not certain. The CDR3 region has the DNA TGTGCCAGCAGGACACAAAACACTGAAGCTTTCTTT. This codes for CASRTQNTEAFF.